This TCR beta chain was identified in a study of blood T cell repertoires in COVID-19. Study-wide context: Material from acute and convalescent COVID-19 was sourced from the United States, Italy and Spain. T cells, B-cell-depleted T cells, or PBMCs provided the cDNA or gDNA that served as material.

Germline CDR1 reads LNHDA; CDR2 reads SQIVND (reference sequence). The CDR3 covers 16 residues. V was clipped by 8 bases and J by 0 bases, with 16 bases between them. Per the authors' pipeline: Estimation of nucleated cell counts was performed using reference gene primer amplification. Profiling relied on immunoSEQ multiplex PCR, and the TCRdb table lists in-frame clones only, not all of them. V and J calls and clone size are those listed in that table; D and trimming were worked out from the DNA. This sample has around 300,000 clones, with around 87% found just once. Sequencing was done on a sample of peripheral blood. The chain combines TRBV19 with TRBJ1-4; D perhaps matches TRBD1 (6 bases). This clonotype was sampled from a man younger than 35 with active or convalescent COVID-19. The CDR3 DNA reads TGTGCCAGTGCTTCAGGGGCCCAAGCAACTAATGAAAAACTGTTTTTT. It yields the protein CASASGAQATNEKLFF.